This T cell receptor (beta chain) was captured in a study of T cells in Graves' hyperthyroidism and ophthalmopathy. Whole-study results and caveats: Ophthalmopathy was identified by the model a median roughly 6.5 months ahead of onset. Blood samples included most of the expanded thyroid clonotypes exceeding 0.001.

Absent ophthalmopathy progression within 18 months defined stable Graves' hyperthyroidism. Trimming removed 1 base from V and 1 base from J, with 9 bases in between. CDR3 length equals 15 residues. The V gene's germline CDR1 is SGHVS and CDR2 FNYEAQ. Note on this clonotype: The antigen remains unidentified.

Amplified regions were TCR beta CDR3 sequences from RNA transcripts. When the TCR CDR3 underwent first-round RT-PCR, the HTBI primer set was used. In TCRdb, the multiplex PCR reads were re-called with MiXCR into one record per CDR3 protein. The data hold about 360,000 distinct CDR3 sequences, with roughly 13% observed a single time. The source is a woman younger than 35 with Graves' hyperthyroidism. Sequences were obtained from blood. V gene TRBV7-6 combines with J gene TRBJ2-3; D remains ambiguous. Here the CDR3 reads CASSLELRRTDTQYF. The CDR3 DNA sequence: TGTGCCAGCAGCTTAGAGCTCAGGCGCACAGATACGCAGTATTTT.